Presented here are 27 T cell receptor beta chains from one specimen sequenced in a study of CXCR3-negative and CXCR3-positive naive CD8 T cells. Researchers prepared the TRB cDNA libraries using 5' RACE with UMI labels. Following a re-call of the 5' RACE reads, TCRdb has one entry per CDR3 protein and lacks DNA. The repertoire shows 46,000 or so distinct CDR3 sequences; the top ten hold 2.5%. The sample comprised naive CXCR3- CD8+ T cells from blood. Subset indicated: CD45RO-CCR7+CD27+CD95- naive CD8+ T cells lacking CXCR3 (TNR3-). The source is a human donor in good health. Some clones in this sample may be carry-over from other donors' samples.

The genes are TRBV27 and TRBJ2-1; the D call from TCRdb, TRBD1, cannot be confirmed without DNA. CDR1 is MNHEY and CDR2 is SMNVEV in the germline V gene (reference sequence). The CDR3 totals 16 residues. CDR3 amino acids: CASRGGTASSYNEQFF.

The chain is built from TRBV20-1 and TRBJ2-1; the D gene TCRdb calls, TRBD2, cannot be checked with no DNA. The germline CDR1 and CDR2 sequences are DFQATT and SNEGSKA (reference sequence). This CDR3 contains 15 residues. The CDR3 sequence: CSARGPSGSLDEQFF.

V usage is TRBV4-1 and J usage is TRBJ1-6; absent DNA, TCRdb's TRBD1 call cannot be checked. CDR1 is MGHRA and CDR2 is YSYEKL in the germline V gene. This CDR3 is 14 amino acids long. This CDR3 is CASSQGARNSPLHF.

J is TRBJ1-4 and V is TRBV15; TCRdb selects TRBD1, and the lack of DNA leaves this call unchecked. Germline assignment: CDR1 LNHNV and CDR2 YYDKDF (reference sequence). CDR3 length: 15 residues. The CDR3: CATSGPKEIGTDLFF.

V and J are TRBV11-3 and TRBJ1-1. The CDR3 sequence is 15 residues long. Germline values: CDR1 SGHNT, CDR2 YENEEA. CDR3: CASSLGVGMNTEAFF. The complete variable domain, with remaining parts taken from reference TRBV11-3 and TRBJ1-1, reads EAGVVQSPRYKIIEKKQPVAFWCNPISGHNTLYWYLQNLGQGPELLIRYENEEAVDDSQLPKDRFSAERLKGVDSTLKIQPAELGDSAVYLCASSLGVGMNTEAFFGQGTRLTVV.

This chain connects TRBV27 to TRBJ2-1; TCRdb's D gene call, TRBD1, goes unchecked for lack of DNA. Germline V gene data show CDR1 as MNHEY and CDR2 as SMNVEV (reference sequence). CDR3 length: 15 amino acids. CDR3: CASRRTGAAYNEQFF.

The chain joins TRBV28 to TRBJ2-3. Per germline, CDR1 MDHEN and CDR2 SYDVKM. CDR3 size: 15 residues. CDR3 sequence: CASSFVAPGTDTQYF.

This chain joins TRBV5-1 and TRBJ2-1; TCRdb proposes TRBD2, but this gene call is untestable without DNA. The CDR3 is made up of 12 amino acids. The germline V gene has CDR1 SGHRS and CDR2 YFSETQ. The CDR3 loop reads CASSLPGLEQFF.

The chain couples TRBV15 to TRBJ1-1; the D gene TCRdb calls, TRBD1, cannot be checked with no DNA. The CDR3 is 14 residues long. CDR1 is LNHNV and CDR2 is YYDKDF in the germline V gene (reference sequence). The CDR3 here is CATSGGTGMTEAFF.

The CDR3 sequence is CSVERELRNEQFF. The chain recombines TRBV29-1 with TRBJ2-1; the TCRdb D gene call, TRBD2, has no DNA to confirm it. The CDR3 runs to 13 residues. Germline-derived CDR1 and CDR2 are SQVTM and ANQGSEA.

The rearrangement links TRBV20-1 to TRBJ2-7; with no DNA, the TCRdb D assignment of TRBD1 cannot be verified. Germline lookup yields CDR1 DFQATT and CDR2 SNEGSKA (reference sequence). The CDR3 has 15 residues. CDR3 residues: CSARDPGGPTYEQYF.

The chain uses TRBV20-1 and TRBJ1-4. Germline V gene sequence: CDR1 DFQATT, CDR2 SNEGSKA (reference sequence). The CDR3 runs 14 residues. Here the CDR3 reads CSAEDRLTNEKLFF.

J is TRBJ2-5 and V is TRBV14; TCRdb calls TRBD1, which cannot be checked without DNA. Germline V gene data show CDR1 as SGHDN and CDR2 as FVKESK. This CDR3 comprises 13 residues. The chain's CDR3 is CASRVGGGETQYF.

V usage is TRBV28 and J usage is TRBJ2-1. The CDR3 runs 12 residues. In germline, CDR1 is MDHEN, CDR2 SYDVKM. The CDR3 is CASSLWGNEQFF.

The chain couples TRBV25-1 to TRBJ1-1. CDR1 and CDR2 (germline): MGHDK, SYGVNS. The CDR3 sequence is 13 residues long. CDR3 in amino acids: CASRAAGWTEAFF.

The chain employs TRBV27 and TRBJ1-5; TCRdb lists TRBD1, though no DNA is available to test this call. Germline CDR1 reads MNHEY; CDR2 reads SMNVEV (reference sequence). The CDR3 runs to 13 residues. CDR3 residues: CASSLGDYQPQHF.

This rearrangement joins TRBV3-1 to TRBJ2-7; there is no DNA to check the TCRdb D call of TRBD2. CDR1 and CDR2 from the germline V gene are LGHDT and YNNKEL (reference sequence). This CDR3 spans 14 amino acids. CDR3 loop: CASSLETSRYEQYF.

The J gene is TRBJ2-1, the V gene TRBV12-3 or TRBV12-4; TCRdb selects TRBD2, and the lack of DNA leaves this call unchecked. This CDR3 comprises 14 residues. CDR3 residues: CASSLAGGSIEQFF.

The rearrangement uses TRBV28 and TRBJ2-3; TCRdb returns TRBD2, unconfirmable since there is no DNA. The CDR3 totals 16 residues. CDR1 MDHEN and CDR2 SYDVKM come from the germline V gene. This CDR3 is CASSPLTSVPTDTQYF.

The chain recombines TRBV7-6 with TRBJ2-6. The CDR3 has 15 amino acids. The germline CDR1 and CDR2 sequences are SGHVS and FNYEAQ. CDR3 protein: CASSFAETGANVLTF. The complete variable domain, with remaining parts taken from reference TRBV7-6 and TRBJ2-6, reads GAGVSQSPRYKVTKRGQDVALRCDPISGHVSLYWYRQALGQGPEFLTYFNYEAQQDKSGLPNDRFSAERPEGSISTLTIQRTEQRDSAMYRCASSFAETGANVLTFGAGSRLTVL.

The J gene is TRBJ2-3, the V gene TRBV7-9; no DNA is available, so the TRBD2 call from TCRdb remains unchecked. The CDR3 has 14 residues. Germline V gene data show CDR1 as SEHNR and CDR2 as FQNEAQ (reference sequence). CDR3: CASSPLADTDTQYF.

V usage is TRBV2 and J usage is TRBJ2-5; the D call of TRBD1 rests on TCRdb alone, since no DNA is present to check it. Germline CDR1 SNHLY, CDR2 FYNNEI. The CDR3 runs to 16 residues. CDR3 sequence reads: CASRGTESKSQETQYF.

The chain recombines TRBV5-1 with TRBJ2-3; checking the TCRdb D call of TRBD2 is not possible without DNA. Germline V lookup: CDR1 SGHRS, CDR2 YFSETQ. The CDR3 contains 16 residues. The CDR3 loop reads CASSLLGRAISDTQYF.

The CDR3 protein is CASSIRASNQPQHF. The genes are TRBV28 and TRBJ1-5. The CDR3 sequence is 14 residues long. Germline CDR1 is MDHEN and CDR2 is SYDVKM.

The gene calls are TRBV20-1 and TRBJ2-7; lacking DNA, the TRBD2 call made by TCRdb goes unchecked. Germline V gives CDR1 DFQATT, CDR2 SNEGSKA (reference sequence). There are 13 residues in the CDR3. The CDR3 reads CSAENGPPEEQYF.

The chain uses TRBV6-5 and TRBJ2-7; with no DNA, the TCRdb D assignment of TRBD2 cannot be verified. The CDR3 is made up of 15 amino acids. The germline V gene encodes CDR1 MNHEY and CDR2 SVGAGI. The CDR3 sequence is CASRRRDTDWDEQYF.

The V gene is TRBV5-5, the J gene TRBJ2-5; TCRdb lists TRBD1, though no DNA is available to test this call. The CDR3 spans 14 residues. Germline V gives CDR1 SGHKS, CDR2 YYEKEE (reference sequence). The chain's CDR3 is CASRPQGAGETQYF. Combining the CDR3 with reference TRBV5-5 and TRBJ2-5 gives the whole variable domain DAGVTQSPTHLIKTRGQQVTLRCSPISGHKSVSWYQQVLGQGPQFIFQYYEKEERGRGNFPDRFSARQFPNYSSELNVNALLLGDSALYLCASRPQGAGETQYFGPGTRLLVL.